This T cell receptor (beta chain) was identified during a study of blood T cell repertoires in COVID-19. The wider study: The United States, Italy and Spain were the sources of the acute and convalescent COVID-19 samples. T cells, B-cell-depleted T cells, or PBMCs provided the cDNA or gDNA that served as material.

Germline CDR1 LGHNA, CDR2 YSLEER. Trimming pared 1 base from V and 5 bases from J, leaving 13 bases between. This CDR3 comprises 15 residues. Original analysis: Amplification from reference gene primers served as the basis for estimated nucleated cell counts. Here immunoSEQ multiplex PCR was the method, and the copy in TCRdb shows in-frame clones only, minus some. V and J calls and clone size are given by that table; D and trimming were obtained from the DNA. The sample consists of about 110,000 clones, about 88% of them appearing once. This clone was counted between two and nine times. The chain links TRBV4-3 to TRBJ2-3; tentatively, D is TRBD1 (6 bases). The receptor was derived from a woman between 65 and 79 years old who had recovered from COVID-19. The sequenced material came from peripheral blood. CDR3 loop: CASSQGHREGDTQYF. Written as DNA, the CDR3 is TGCGCCAGCAGCCAAGGGCACAGGGAAGGAGATACGCAGTATTTT.